The entry below gives a single T cell receptor beta chain sequence along with its context. Its antigen is not identified. Clones were read by immunoSEQ multiplex PCR, and TCRdb kept only the in-frame ones, dropping some. The sample shows about 39,000 clones, 77% of them seen only once. V dropped 7 bases and J dropped 4 bases, with 10 bases sitting between them. Germline V gene sequence: CDR1 LNHDA, CDR2 SQIVND (reference sequence). The CDR3 length is 13 residues. These data are taken from a study of PD-1 blockade in classical Hodgkin lymphoma. Regarding time point: cycle 4 day 1 (C4D1), after 6 weeks of nivolumab. All patients relapsed after autologous stem cell transplantation, and brentuximab vedotin exposure varied. General study points: Later analyses included only patients treated at least 1 year post-ASCT. Baseline diversity in complete responders resembled that of newly diagnosed patients. Newly diagnosed patients had baseline TCR diversity that was reportedly lower than that of healthy donors.

This clonotype originated in a human donor with classical Hodgkin lymphoma. The sequencing used peripheral blood mononuclear cells (PBMCs), collected before the fourth cycle of nivolumab. This chain uses TRBV19 with TRBJ2-2; the D gene is possibly TRBD1 (6 bases). The DNA of the CDR3 is TGTGCCAGTACCGACAGGCCCACCGGGGAGCTGTTTTTT. Translation: CASTDRPTGELFF.